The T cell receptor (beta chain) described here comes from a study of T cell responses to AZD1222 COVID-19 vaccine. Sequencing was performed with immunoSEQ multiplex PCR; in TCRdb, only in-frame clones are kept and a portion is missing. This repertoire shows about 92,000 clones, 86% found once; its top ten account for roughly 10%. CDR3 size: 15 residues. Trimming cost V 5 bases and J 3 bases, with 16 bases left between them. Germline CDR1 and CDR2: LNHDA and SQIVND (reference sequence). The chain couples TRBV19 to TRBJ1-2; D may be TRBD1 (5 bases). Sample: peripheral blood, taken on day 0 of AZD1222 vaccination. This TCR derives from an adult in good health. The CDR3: CASSPQSRGDYGYTF. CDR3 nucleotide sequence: TGTGCCAGTAGTCCCCAGAGTAGGGGAGACTATGGCTACACCTTC.